The 23 T cell receptor beta chains listed next were all sequenced from one sample in a study of beta chain features in type 1 diabetes. Expressed TCRB transcripts were sequenced after all isolated RNA was converted to cDNA. Produced via immunoSEQ multiplex PCR; TCRdb's table is partial and in-frame only. The sample yields fewer than 650,000 clones, around 16% seen once. The sequenced sample consisted of naive CD4+ T cells from blood. The receptors shown here come from a man aged 18 to 35 in good health.

This clone was counted a few times. The sample contains more than one DNA sequence encoding this CDR3. The chain joins TRBV20-1 to TRBJ2-1, with unresolved D. Trimming took 6 bases from V and 7 from J, leaving 7 bases between them. Germline CDR1 and CDR2: DFQATT and SNEGSKA (reference sequence). The CDR3 is 10 residues long. The CDR3 coding sequence is TGCAGTGCACGCAAAAATGAGCAGTTCTTC. Translation gives CSARKNEQFF.

The V call is TRBV6-5, the J call TRBJ1-2; D may be TRBD1 (5 bases). The CDR3 consists of 15 residues. Trimming took 0 bases from V and 4 from J, leaving 12 bases between them. CDR1 MNHEY and CDR2 SVGAGI come from the germline V gene. CDR3 coding DNA: TGTGCCAGCAGTTACTCGGCCCTGACAGTCTATGGCTACACCTTC. Protein sequence: CASSYSALTVYGYTF.

This clone was found a few times. The V gene is TRBV7-3, the J gene TRBJ1-4; 7 bases are a match to TRBD1. CDR1 and CDR2 from the germline V gene are SGHTA and FQGTGA. The ends lost 5 bases at V and 10 bases at J; junction bases unmatched: 10. The CDR3 loop spans 14 amino acids. The CDR3 here is CASSPGQVTGKLFF. The CDR3 nucleotides are TGTGCCAGCAGCCCCGGACAGGTGACTGGAAAACTGTTTTTT.

The chain has TRBV7-2 and TRBJ2-3; D not resolved. The V end was cut by 2 bases, the J end by 8 bases, with 14 bases between. The CDR3 length is 14 residues. Germline V gene data show CDR1 as SGHTA and CDR2 as FQGNSA. The CDR3 region is CASSLWEGSGTQYF. CDR3 bases: TGTGCCAGCAGCTTATGGGAAGGGTCGGGTACGCAGTATTTT.

This clone was seen only a few times. This chain links TRBV4-3 with TRBJ2-7; D unclear. The CDR3 consists of 16 residues. Between the trimmed V and J ends, which lost 0 bases and 0 bases, there was a span of 12 bases. Per the germline V gene, CDR1 is LGHNA and CDR2 is YSLEER. CDR3 loop: CASSQESPPSSYEQYF. CDR3 in DNA: TGCGCCAGCAGCCAAGAATCCCCCCCGAGCTCCTACGAGCAGTACTTC.

This chain connects TRBV28 to TRBJ1-3; D not resolved. V lost 5 bases to trimming and J lost 0 bases, with 14 bases between them. The length of the CDR3 is 16 residues. Germline V CDR1 and CDR2: MDHEN, SYDVKM. CDR3 in DNA: TGTGCCAGCAGTACGCAGACACGGCACTCTGGAAACACCATATATTTT. It translates to CASSTQTRHSGNTIYF. Supplemented by reference TRBV28 and TRBJ1-3, the full variable domain reads DVKVTQSSRYLVKRTGEKVFLECVQDMDHENMFWYRQDPGLGLRLIYFSYDVKMKEKGDIPEGYSVSREKKERFSLILESASTNQTSMYLCASSTQTRHSGNTIYFGEGSWLTVV.

The table lists this clone with a few counts. Within the sample, other DNA sequences also encode this same CDR3. The chain combines TRBV28 with TRBJ2-7; D uncertain. CDR1 MDHEN and CDR2 SYDVKM come from the germline V gene. The CDR3 extends over 11 amino acids. V dropped 4 bases and J dropped 3 bases, with 4 bases sitting between them. The CDR3 is CASSSNYEQYF. DNA for the CDR3: TGTGCCAGCAGTTCAAACTACGAGCAGTACTTC.

This clone was recorded a few times. The same CDR3 can be traced to other DNA sequences in this sample. V usage is TRBV7-2 and J usage is TRBJ2-7; the D is unclear. From germline, CDR1 is SGHTA and CDR2 FQGNSA. The V and J ends lost 5 bases and 2 bases respectively, with 4 bases between them. CDR3 length equals 11 residues. The DNA for the CDR3 is TGTGCCAGCAGCCTAACCTACGAGCAGTACTTC. It translates to CASSLTYEQYF.

This clone was seen more than once but under ten times. The J gene is TRBJ1-2, the V gene TRBV5-1, with D possibly matching TRBD1 (6 bases). The CDR3 is 14 residues long. The V end lost 1 base, the J end lost 8 bases, and 15 bases lay between the germline ends. From germline, CDR1 is SGHRS and CDR2 YFSETQ. In nucleotides, the CDR3 is TGCGCCAGCAGCTTGCGTCAACCCGGGACAGGCTACACCTTC. It is translated as CASSLRQPGTGYTF.

J is TRBJ1-2 and V is TRBV2, with D unresolved. CDR1 and CDR2 from the germline V gene are SNHLY and FYNNEI. The CDR3 has 11 amino acids. The ends were cut back, 5 bases at V and 12 bases at J, with 13 bases in the middle. CDR3 protein: CASSSRTQNTF. CDR3 DNA: TGTGCCAGCAGTTCGCGGACGCAGAACACCTTC. The variable domain in full, completed from reference TRBV2 and TRBJ1-2, reads EPEVTQTPSHQVTQMGQEVILRCVPISNHLYFYWYRQILGQKVEFLVSFYNNEISEKSEIFDDQFSVERPDGSNFTLKIRSTKLEDSAMYFCASSSRTQNTFGSGTRLTVV.

The rearrangement links TRBV27 to TRBJ1-6; the match to TRBD1 covers 7 bases. Trimming at V came to 3 bases and at J to 0 bases, leaving 2 bases not matched to a gene. This CDR3 spans 16 amino acids. Germline CDR1 MNHEY, CDR2 SMNVEV (reference sequence). CDR3 DNA: TGTGCCAGCAGTTTGGGACAGAGCTCCTATAATTCACCCCTCCACTTT. Translated, it gives CASSLGQSSYNSPLHF.

There are a few counts of this clone. V and J are TRBV6-4 and TRBJ2-1; no reliable D call. V lost 4 bases to trimming and J lost 7 bases, with 14 bases between them. Germline assignment: CDR1 MRHNA and CDR2 SNTAGT. The CDR3 runs to 14 residues. CDR3 bases: TGTGCCAGCAGTGTTGGGTTGTTCGCGAATGAGCAGTTCTTC. As protein: CASSVGLFANEQFF.

This chain links TRBV6-5 with TRBJ1-5; D is ambiguous. V shed 2 bases and J shed 2 bases, with 10 bases lying between them. The CDR3 loop spans 15 amino acids. Per the germline V gene, CDR1 is MNHEY and CDR2 is SVGAGI. CDR3 amino acids: CASSYGLKGNQPQHF. DNA for the CDR3: TGTGCCAGCAGTTACGGTTTGAAGGGCAATCAGCCCCAGCATTTT.

The chain carries TRBV9 and TRBJ2-3, with a weak D call TRBD2 (6 bases). Trimming pared 2 bases from V and 2 bases from J, leaving 12 bases between. The CDR3 contains 15 residues. Germline CDR1 SGDLS, CDR2 YYNGEE. The CDR3 coding sequence is TGTGCCAGCAGCGTTAGGGACTTTTACACAGATACGCAGTATTTT. It specifies CASSVRDFYTDTQYF. Full variable domain (outside the CDR3, taken from reference TRBV9 and TRBJ2-3): DSGVTQTPKHLITATGQRVTLRCSPRSGDLSVYWYQQSLDQGLQFLIQYYNGEERAKGNILERFSAQQFPDLHSELNLSSLELGDSALYFCASSVRDFYTDTQYFGPGTRLTVL.

The chain employs TRBV10-3 and TRBJ1-5, with 8 positions matching TRBD1. V was pared by 2 bases and J by 7 bases, with 7 bases of the junction left unmatched. This CDR3 has 15 amino acids. Germline V gives CDR1 ENHRY, CDR2 SYGVKD. In DNA form, the CDR3 reads TGTGCCATCAGTGAGGCAAAGGGACAGGACCAGCCCCAGCATTTT. It encodes CAISEAKGQDQPQHF.

This clone has more than one count but fewer than ten. The chain joins TRBV25-1 to TRBJ2-4, with a tentative D call TRBD1 (6 bases). Germline loops: CDR1 MGHDK, CDR2 SYGVNS. This CDR3 is built from 16 residues. With 3 bases removed from V and 2 bases from J, the gap between germline ends came to 14 bases. The CDR3 sequence is CASSDPRQAPKNIQYF. The CDR3 nucleotides read TGTGCCAGCAGTGATCCACGACAGGCTCCCAAAAACATTCAGTACTTC.

The chain joins TRBV30 to TRBJ2-3; possibly TRBD1 for D (6 bases). V was pared by 5 bases and J by 4 bases, with 13 bases between. The CDR3 length is 13 residues. CDR1 GTSNPN and CDR2 SVGIG come from the germline V gene (reference sequence). The CDR3 loop reads CAWGGEGADTQYF. The CDR3, as DNA: TGTGCCTGGGGGGGCGAAGGGGCAGATACGCAGTATTTT.

There are a few counts of this clone. At the DNA level, this CDR3 is encoded by other sequences in the same sample as well. V usage is TRBV7-6 and J usage is TRBJ1-1, with D hard to call. The CDR3 spans 13 residues. The V and J ends lost 0 bases and 2 bases respectively, with 4 bases between them. Looked up from germline, CDR1 is SGHVS and CDR2 is FNYEAQ. Here the CDR3 reads CASSLAGNTEAFF. DNA for the CDR3: TGTGCCAGCAGCTTAGCAGGAAACACTGAAGCTTTCTTT.

This clone was detected only a few times. The CDR3 DNA is TGTGCCATCAAAGGACAGGGGGCAGATACGCAGTATTTT. Translation gives CAIKGQGADTQYF. J is TRBJ2-3 and V is TRBV10-3; TRBD1 aligns across 10 bases. The CDR3 totals 13 residues. Germline trimming cut 7 bases from V and 4 bases from J; bases unmatched to any gene: 2. Germline assignment: CDR1 ENHRY and CDR2 SYGVKD.

This clone was observed a few times. The rearrangement links TRBV5-1 to TRBJ1-6; D might be TRBD1 (6 bases). In germline, CDR1 is SGHRS, CDR2 YFSETQ. The CDR3 has 14 amino acids. V lost 2 bases and J 6 bases, leaving 9 bases between the germline ends. CDR3 bases: TGCGCCAGCAGCTTCGGGACAATTAATTCACCCCTCCACTTT. This encodes CASSFGTINSPLHF.

The table lists this clone with a few counts. The rearrangement links TRBV7-9 to TRBJ2-7; 7 bases fit TRBD1. The CDR3 is made up of 14 amino acids. The trim removed 3 bases at V and 3 bases at J, leaving 5 bases unmatched. CDR1 is SEHNR, CDR2 FQNEAQ, per germline (reference sequence). CDR3 nucleotide sequence: TGTGCCAGCAGCTTGCGGACAGGAGTCTACGAGCAGTACTTC. Translated, it gives CASSLRTGVYEQYF.

V and J are TRBV21-1 and TRBJ2-7; the table's TRBD1 call for D was not verified on the DNA. TRBV21-1 has pseudogene status. There are 16 residues in the CDR3. The CDR3 protein is CASSKPYRDRGYEQYF. The DNA for the CDR3 is TGTGCCAGCAGCAAACCTTATCGGGACAGGGGCTACGAGCAGTACTTC.

This chain's CDR3 is CASSLEQGREKLFF. In nucleotides, the CDR3 is TGTGCCAGCAGCTTAGAGCAGGGGAGAGAAAAACTGTTTTTT. The chain carries TRBV7-9 and TRBJ1-4; D may be TRBD1 (6 bases). The CDR3 is 14 residues long. V lost 1 base and J 8 bases, leaving 11 bases between the germline ends. CDR1 and CDR2 (germline): SEHNR, FQNEAQ (reference sequence). Together with reference TRBV7-9 and TRBJ1-4, the CDR3 gives the full variable domain: DTGVSQNPRHKITKRGQNVTFRCDPISEHNRLYWYRQTLGQGPEFLTYFQNEAQLEKSRLLSDRFSAERPKGSFSTLEIQRTEQGDSAMYLCASSLEQGREKLFFGSGTQLSVL.